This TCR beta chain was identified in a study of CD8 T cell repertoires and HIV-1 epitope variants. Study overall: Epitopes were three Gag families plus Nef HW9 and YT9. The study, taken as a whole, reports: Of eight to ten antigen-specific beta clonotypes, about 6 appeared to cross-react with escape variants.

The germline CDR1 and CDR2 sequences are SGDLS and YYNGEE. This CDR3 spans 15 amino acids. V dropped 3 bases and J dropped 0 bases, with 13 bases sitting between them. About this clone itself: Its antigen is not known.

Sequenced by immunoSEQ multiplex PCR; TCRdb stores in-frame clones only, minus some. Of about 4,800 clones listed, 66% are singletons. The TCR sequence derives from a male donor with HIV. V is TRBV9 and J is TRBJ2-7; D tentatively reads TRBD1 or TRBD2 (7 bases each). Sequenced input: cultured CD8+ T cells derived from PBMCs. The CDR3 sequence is CASSARGDSSYEQYF. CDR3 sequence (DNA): TGTGCCAGCAGCGCCCGGGGGGACAGCTCCTACGAGCAGTACTTC. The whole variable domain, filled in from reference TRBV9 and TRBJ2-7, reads DSGVTQTPKHLITATGQRVTLRCSPRSGDLSVYWYQQSLDQGLQFLIQYYNGEERAKGNILERFSAQQFPDLHSELNLSSLELGDSALYFCASSARGDSSYEQYFGPGTRLTVT.